These 2 T cell receptor beta chains were sequenced from one sample in a study of blood T cells in healthy people across ages. Sample-barcoded 5' priming and a J-beta primer mix drove a second PCR of about 7 to 12 cycles. Via MiXCR, TCRdb re-called the 5' RACE reads, giving one row per CDR3 protein. The data contain about 670,000 distinct CDR3 sequences, approximately 52% of them singletons. Sequenced sample: blood. Receptor source: an elderly woman in good health.

About this clonotype itself: The junction shows a germline mismatch at one end, possibly a read error. The genes are TRBV9 and TRBJ2-1, with TRBD1 matching over 11 bases. Germline V gene sequence: CDR1 SGDLS, CDR2 YYNGEE. The CDR3 length is 13 residues. The CDR3 loop is CASSARDRGIEVF. DNA for the CDR3: TGTGCCAGCAGCGCCCGGGACAGGGGGATTGAGGTCTTC.

The chain carries TRBV5-1 and TRBJ1-4; no clear D. The V end lost 4 bases, the J end lost 0 bases, and 7 bases lay between the germline ends. There are 14 residues in the CDR3. The germline V gene has CDR1 SGHRS and CDR2 YFSETQ. CDR3 sequence reads: CASSVSATNEKLFF. CDR3 coding DNA: TGCGCCAGCAGCGTCAGTGCAACTAATGAAAAACTGTTTTTT.